This T cell receptor beta chain originates from a study of blood T cell repertoires in COVID-19. The assay was immunoSEQ multiplex PCR, and TCRdb's table has in-frame clones only and misses some. The sample yields over 200,000 clones, 70% to 90% seen once. This TCR was recovered from a woman aged 18-29 years who had recovered from COVID-19. Specimen: peripheral blood.

CDR3 DNA: TGTGCCAGCAGCTACCTGACAGGGGACCCGAACACTGAAGCTTTCTTT. Residues: CASSYLTGDPNTEAFF. The V call is TRBV11-1, the J call TRBJ1-1, with TRBD1 matching over 8 bases. This CDR3 contains 16 residues. Germline CDR1 is SGHAT and CDR2 is FQDESV (reference sequence). V was pared by 4 bases and J by 1 base, with 8 bases of the junction left unmatched.